These T cell receptor beta chains were read from a single sample in a study of T cells in Graves' hyperthyroidism and ophthalmopathy. TCRdb reprocessed the multiplex PCR reads via MiXCR and lists one record per CDR3 protein. The sample has hundreds of thousands of distinct CDR3 sequences, over 12% seen once; the top ten hold around 14%. Sequencing used blood. These receptors were collected from a man younger than 35 with Graves' ophthalmopathy. Each CDR3 is given with its conserved first and last residue. The D gene is left open where the match is weak. Only part of the rows carry a size: once, few, many, or a class if the clone is expanded.

J gene	V gene	clone size	D gene	CDR3 protein	CDR3 DNA
TRBJ1-1	TRBV6-1	many	NA	CASSLSELNTEAFF	TGTGCCAGCAGCCTCAGCGAACTGAACACTGAAGCTTTCTTT
TRBJ2-3	TRBV3-1	many	TRBD2	CASSPTSGSSDTQYF	TGTGCCAGCAGTCCCACTAGCGGGAGCTCAGATACGCAGTATTTT
TRBJ2-7	TRBV30	many	NA	CAWRRPGPYEQYF	TGTGCCTGGAGGCGACCAGGGCCATACGAGCAGTACTTC
TRBJ1-2	TRBV20-1	many	NA	CSARDQGIGYTF	TGCAGTGCTAGAGATCAGGGGATCGGCTACACCTTC
TRBJ1-2	TRBV7-9	few	NA	CASTLGARGYTF	TGTGCCAGCACTTTGGGGGCGAGGGGCTACACCTTC
TRBJ2-1	TRBV7-3	many	NA	CASSLGLPPYNEQFF	TGTGCCAGCAGCCTGGGACTCCCGCCCTACAATGAGCAGTTCTTC
TRBJ2-1	TRBV2	many	TRBD2	CASSGLAGEEQFF	TGTGCCAGCAGTGGGCTAGCGGGGGAGGAGCAGTTCTTC
TRBJ2-3	TRBV2	many	NA	CASSLGGGLRTDTQYF	TGTGCCAGCAGTTTGGGGGGGGGGCTGCGCACAGATACGCAGTATTTT
TRBJ2-3	TRBV5-1	many	TRBD2	CASSLGLASTDTQYF	TGCGCCAGCAGCTTGGGACTAGCGAGCACAGATACGCAGTATTTT
TRBJ2-2	TRBV5-1	NA	TRBD1	CASSSAQGIGELFF	TGCGCCAGCAGCTCCGCACAGGGGATCGGGGAGCTGTTTTTT
TRBJ2-1	TRBV11-3	few	TRBD2	CASSRGGDYNEQFF	TGTGCCAGCAGCCGCGGGGGGGATTACAATGAGCAGTTCTTC
TRBJ2-1	TRBV7-7	many	TRBD2	CASSSYLLAGDHSYNEQFF	TGTGCTAGCAGCTCCTATCTCTTAGCGGGAGACCACTCCTACAATGAGCAGTTCTTC
TRBJ1-5	TRBV12-3/TRBV12-4	many	NA	CASSLEIGQSSQPQHF	TGTGCCAGCAGTTTAGAGATTGGGCAGTCCAGCCAGCCCCAGCATTTT
TRBJ2-3	TRBV27	few	TRBD1	CASSLFSATGGTDTQYF	TGTGCCAGCAGTTTATTCTCGGCGACAGGGGGCACAGATACGCAGTATTTT
TRBJ2-7	TRBV2	many	NA	CASIISHNYEQYF	TGTGCCAGCATTATCAGTCACAACTACGAGCAGTACTTC
TRBJ2-7	TRBV4-1	few	TRBD1	CASSYRQGASYEQYF	TGCGCCAGCAGCTATCGACAGGGGGCGTCCTACGAGCAGTACTTC
TRBJ2-5	TRBV10-3	NA	NA	CAISYSVGETQYF	TGTGCCATCAGTTATAGCGTAGGGGAGACCCAGTACTTC
TRBJ2-1	TRBV20-1	many	NA	CSASLGVLSSYNEQFF	TGCAGTGCTAGTCTGGGAGTACTGAGCTCCTACAATGAGCAGTTCTTC
TRBJ2-7	TRBV11-2	few	TRBD2	CASSLRLAGSEQYF	TGTGCCAGCAGCTTAAGACTAGCGGGAAGCGAGCAGTACTTC
TRBJ1-2	TRBV4-1	many	NA	CASSQVDYGYTF	TGCGCCAGCAGCCAAGTAGACTATGGCTACACCTTC
TRBJ1-1	TRBV19	NA	TRBD1	CASSPQGAGEAFF	TGTGCCAGTAGTCCCCAGGGGGCCGGTGAAGCTTTCTTT
TRBJ1-4	TRBV2	many	TRBD1	CASSDMGTGVSEKLFF	TGTGCCAGCAGTGATATGGGGACAGGGGTATCCGAAAAACTGTTTTTT
TRBJ1-6	TRBV2	many	NA	CASSEAGGAGRSPLHF	TGTGCCAGCAGTGAAGCAGGGGGGGCAGGGCGTTCACCCCTCCACTTT
TRBJ1-5	TRBV12-3/TRBV12-4	many	NA	CASSLIGASNQPQHF	TGTGCCAGCAGTTTAATAGGGGCCAGCAATCAGCCCCAGCATTTT
TRBJ2-1	TRBV29-1	many	NA	CSVVGWVASDEQFF	TGCAGCGTTGTAGGTTGGGTAGCGTCGGATGAGCAGTTCTTC
TRBJ2-7	TRBV5-1	NA	TRBD1	CASGSGTGLEQYF	TGCGCCAGCGGCTCCGGGACAGGACTCGAGCAGTACTTC
TRBJ2-5	TRBV20-1	many	NA	CSATLGAEETQYF	TGCAGTGCTACCCTTGGGGCAGAAGAGACCCAGTACTTC
TRBJ2-6	TRBV7-8	many	NA	CASSTRIGANVLTF	TGTGCCAGCAGCACGCGTATTGGGGCCAACGTCCTGACTTTC
TRBJ2-1	TRBV14	many	TRBD2	CASSQGGLAGINEQFF	TGTGCCAGCAGCCAAGGAGGGCTAGCGGGTATCAATGAGCAGTTCTTC
TRBJ2-6	TRBV27	few	NA	CASALGRGTGANVLTF	TGTGCCAGCGCCCTAGGTCGAGGGACTGGGGCCAACGTCCTGACTTTC
TRBJ1-2	TRBV20-1	many	TRBD1	CSATDRDPHGYTF	TGCAGTGCCACCGACAGGGATCCGCATGGCTACACCTTC
TRBJ2-5	TRBV15	NA	TRBD1	CATSTRDRVSETQYF	TGTGCCACCAGCACCCGGGACAGGGTTTCGGAGACCCAGTACTTC
TRBJ2-7	TRBV6-1	many	TRBD1	CASSSGTGVSSGSYEQYF	TGTGCCAGCAGTTCCGGGACAGGGGTTAGTAGCGGATCATACGAGCAGTACTTC
TRBJ1-1	TRBV19	many	NA	CASSIGRTPNTEAFF	TGTGCCAGTAGTATAGGACGGACACCGAACACTGAAGCTTTCTTT
TRBJ2-1	TRBV20-1	NA	NA	CSARDAFGRINKQFF	TGCAGTGCTAGAGACGCATTCGGGAGAATCAATAAGCAGTTCTTC